This entry lists 18 T cell receptor beta chains sequenced from one sample in a study of long-term antiretroviral therapy in people with HIV. Researchers report immunoSEQ v3.0 was run at survey level. Profiling relied on immunoSEQ multiplex PCR, and the TCRdb table lists in-frame clones only, not all of them. This table has 35,000 or so clones, around 85% appearing once. The source material was unsorted PBMCs, sampled 2.2 years after starting antiretroviral therapy. Source of these receptors: a man younger than 35 with HIV.

This chain uses TRBV15 with TRBJ2-7; D is perhaps TRBD1 (6 bases). V was clipped by 4 bases and J by 2 bases, with 12 bases between them. The germline V gene encodes CDR1 LNHNV and CDR2 YYDKDF (reference sequence). The CDR3 is made up of 14 amino acids. The CDR3 nucleotides read TGTGCCACCAGCAAAGGGACACAGGCCTACGAGCAGTACTTC. The encoded protein is CATSKGTQAYEQYF.

Regarding this clone: One end of the junction fails to match germline, which may point to a read error. The chain links TRBV7-7 to TRBJ2-3; 11 bases are shared with TRBD2. The CDR3 has 16 amino acids. CDR1 and CDR2 from the germline V gene are SSHAT and FNYEAQ (reference sequence). The CDR3 loop reads CASSKLLAGVGDTQYF. CDR3 nucleotide sequence: TGTGCTAGCAGCAAGTTACTAGCGGGAGTAGGAGATACGCAGTATTTT.

The chain recombines TRBV6-5 with TRBJ1-2; D uncertain. The CDR3 has 14 residues. Germline V gene lookup returns CDR1 MNHEY and CDR2 SVGAGI. Trimming removed 5 bases at V and 8 bases at J, with 18 bases between. The DNA of the CDR3 is TGTGCCAGCAGTAACGTTGACCAGAGGTGGGGCTACACCTTC. Its translation is CASSNVDQRWGYTF.

V is TRBV15 and J is TRBJ2-2; D possibly corresponds to TRBD2 (5 bases). The V gene lost 1 base and the J gene lost 5 bases, with 5 bases spanning the gap. The germline V gene encodes CDR1 LNHNV and CDR2 YYDKDF (reference sequence). There are 13 residues in the CDR3. The CDR3 DNA follows: TGTGCCACCAGCAGAGCGGGAACCGGGGAGCTGTTTTTT. It encodes CATSRAGTGELFF.

J is TRBJ1-4 and V is TRBV4-2; 9 positions agree with TRBD1. The CDR3 has 14 amino acids. Trimming at V came to 3 bases and at J to 8 bases, leaving 4 bases not matched to a gene. The germline V gene has CDR1 LGHNA and CDR2 YNFKEQ. The CDR3 DNA reads as TGTGCCAGCAGCCAGGGGACAGGGTTCGAAAAACTGTTTTTT. Translated, it gives CASSQGTGFEKLFF.

This rearrangement joins TRBV27 to TRBJ2-1; D may be TRBD1 (6 bases). Trimming left V 0 bases short and J 5 bases short, with 14 bases between. The CDR3 has 16 amino acids. Germline assignment: CDR1 MNHEY and CDR2 SMNVEV (reference sequence). The CDR3 DNA reads TGTGCCAGCAGTTTATCGGGACACAAGCTTAACAATGAGCAGTTCTTC. Translation: CASSLSGHKLNNEQFF.

The chain uses TRBV28 and TRBJ2-7; D might be TRBD1 (7 bases). Germline assignment: CDR1 MDHEN and CDR2 SYDVKM. V was cut by 2 bases and J by 4 bases, with 12 bases left in between. CDR3 length: 14 residues. CDR3 bases: TGTGCCAGCAGTTTAGCGACAGGGAGGTACGAGCAGTACTTC. This encodes CASSLATGRYEQYF.

The rearrangement joins TRBV5-4 to TRBJ1-4; TRBD1 aligns across 7 bases. Germline CDR1 and CDR2: SGHNT and YYREEE (reference sequence). This CDR3 is 15 amino acids long. V trimming: 3 bases; J trimming: 6 bases; junction bases outside the gene matches: 8. Here the CDR3 DNA reads TGTGCCAGCAGCTCCCGGGCAGGACAGGATGAAAAACTGTTTTTT. Translated, it gives CASSSRAGQDEKLFF.

The gene calls are TRBV9 and TRBJ1-3; D gene ambiguous. CDR3 length: 16 residues. V lost 0 bases, J lost 0 bases, and 10 bases lay in between. Germline V gene sequence: CDR1 SGDLS, CDR2 YYNGEE. The CDR3 bases are TGTGCCAGCAGCGTAGGGTTGGTTGCCTCTGGAAACACCATATATTTT. Its translation: CASSVGLVASGNTIYF.

The V and J genes are TRBV20-1 and TRBJ1-5; unclear D gene. V lost 1 base and J 16 bases, leaving 14 bases between the germline ends. The CDR3 runs 11 residues. Germline V gives CDR1 DFQATT, CDR2 SNEGSKA (reference sequence). CDR3 nucleotides: TGCAGTGCTAGAGTTAACAAGGTTAGACATTTT. It yields the protein CSARVNKVRHF.

This clone was found a few times. The V and J genes are TRBV30 and TRBJ1-6; 10 nucleotides match TRBD1. The CDR3 length is 15 residues. CDR1 is GTSNPN and CDR2 is SVGIG in the germline V gene (reference sequence). V lost 1 base and J lost 9; bases outside the gene matches: 6. CDR3 sequence: CAWSALTGGSSPLHF. In DNA form, the CDR3 reads TGTGCCTGGAGTGCCCTGACAGGGGGCTCTTCACCCCTCCACTTT.

This chain uses TRBV4-1 with TRBJ1-1; D not resolved. CDR1 and CDR2 (germline): MGHRA, YSYEKL. V lost 5 bases to trimming and J lost 1 base, with 14 bases between them. CDR3 length equals 15 residues. The CDR3 DNA reads as TGCGCCAGCAGCACCCCGAAACCAACGAACACTGAAGCTTTCTTT. This codes for CASSTPKPTNTEAFF.

This clone was recorded only once. The rearrangement links TRBV11-2 to TRBJ2-7; TRBD2 matches at 11 bases. The CDR3 is made up of 18 amino acids. Per the germline V gene, CDR1 is SGHAT and CDR2 is FQNNGV. Losses at the gene ends were 4 bases for V and 4 bases for J; bases not matched to a gene: 15. The CDR3, as DNA: TGTGCCAGCAGCTCCCTAGATAGTTTAGCGGGAGGGCTTTACGAGCAGTACTTC. It specifies CASSSLDSLAGGLYEQYF.

This rearrangement joins TRBV7-2 to TRBJ1-2, with D tentatively TRBD1 (5 bases). The V end lost 6 bases, the J end lost 4 bases, and 12 bases lay between the germline ends. The CDR3 extends over 13 amino acids. CDR1 and CDR2 (germline): SGHTA, FQGNSA. This CDR3 is CASSSGQGYGYTF. The CDR3 DNA reads as TGTGCCAGCAGTAGCGGGCAGGGCTATGGCTACACCTTC.

The V call is TRBV18, the J call TRBJ2-5; D may be TRBD1 or TRBD2 (6 bases each). CDR1 and CDR2 (germline): KGHSH, LQKENI. V was shortened by 4 bases and J by 5 bases, with 14 bases between the two germline ends. The CDR3 is made up of 14 amino acids. CDR3 in amino acids: CASSLSGGGETQYF. CDR3 DNA: TGTGCCAGCTCACTGTCCGGGGGCGGGGAGACCCAGTACTTC.

The chain employs TRBV28 and TRBJ2-7; D is unresolved. The ends were cut back, 6 bases at V and 4 bases at J, with 13 bases in the middle. The CDR3 consists of 13 residues. CDR1 and CDR2 (germline): MDHEN, SYDVKM. The CDR3 nucleotides are TGTGCCAGCAGCCCACAAGGGCTTTACGAGCAGTACTTC. Protein sequence: CASSPQGLYEQYF.

The J gene is TRBJ2-7, the V gene TRBV7-2; 7 bases line up with TRBD2. The length of the CDR3 is 15 residues. The germline V gene has CDR1 SGHTA and CDR2 FQGNSA. V lost 0 bases, J lost 3 bases, and 5 bases stayed unmatched. The CDR3 protein is CASSLAGGSLYEQYF. CDR3 DNA sequence: TGTGCCAGCAGCTTAGCGGGCGGGAGTCTCTACGAGCAGTACTTC.

The V call is TRBV18, the J call TRBJ1-3; D not resolved. The V end was cut by 7 bases, the J end by 0 bases, with 10 bases between. The CDR3 is 14 amino acids. CDR1 and CDR2 (germline): KGHSH, LQKENI. CDR3 region: CASFEVLSGNTIYF. The DNA of the CDR3 is TGTGCCAGCTTCGAGGTGCTCTCTGGAAACACCATATATTTT.